A single sample is the source of the 18 T cell receptor beta chains below, sequenced in a study of shared clonotypes between healthy human individuals. Assay used: immunoSEQ multiplex PCR; TCRdb lists only in-frame clones, some missing. The table shows about 2.1 million clones, with around 93% occurring only once. Naive CD8 populations comprised CD45RO-negative cells positively selected for CCR7, excluding terminally differentiated effector memory CD45RA+ cells. Sequenced input: naive CD8+ T cells from PBMCs. Receptors originate from a man between 18 and 29 years old in good health. Some clones in this sample may be carry-over from other donors' samples.

CDR3 sequence reads: CASSQNGVPGYTF. CDR3 DNA: TGTGCCAGCAGCCAGAATGGGGTCCCCGGCTACACCTTC. The chain couples TRBV27 to TRBJ1-2; D remains unclear. Trimming took off 6 bases at V and 8 bases at J, with 16 bases between the two ends. Germline V gene data show CDR1 as MNHEY and CDR2 as SMNVEV (reference sequence). The CDR3 runs to 13 residues.

V and J are TRBV7-2 and TRBJ1-5, with TRBD1 matching 8 bases. Trimming at V came to 0 bases and at J to 5 bases, leaving 6 bases not matched to a gene. Germline assignment: CDR1 SGHTA and CDR2 FQGNSA. The CDR3 sequence is 16 residues long. CDR3 in DNA: TGTGCCAGCAGCTTAGCAGGACAGGGAGGAGATCAGCCCCAGCATTTT. Protein: CASSLAGQGGDQPQHF.

The V and J genes are TRBV7-9 and TRBJ1-1, with a weak D call TRBD1 (5 bases). Germline lookup yields CDR1 SEHNR and CDR2 FQNEAQ (reference sequence). With 4 bases removed from V and 1 base from J, the gap between germline ends came to 13 bases. The CDR3 extends over 15 amino acids. The CDR3 sequence: CASSSTGRANTEAFF. The CDR3 DNA sequence: TGTGCCAGCAGCTCGACGGGACGGGCGAACACTGAAGCTTTCTTT.

This chain uses TRBV18 with TRBJ1-1; D not resolved. Germline CDR1 KGHSH, CDR2 LQKENI. V was trimmed by 0 bases and J by 0 bases, leaving 8 bases between them. The CDR3 sequence is 15 residues long. CDR3: CASSPPALMNTEAFF. The CDR3 DNA is TGTGCCAGCTCACCACCGGCCCTAATGAACACTGAAGCTTTCTTT.

The rearrangement links TRBV28 to TRBJ1-4; 9 nucleotides align to TRBD1. This CDR3 is 16 amino acids long. V lost 5 bases, J lost 3 bases, and 7 bases stayed unmatched. Germline V gene lookup returns CDR1 MDHEN and CDR2 SYDVKM. CDR3 sequence reads: CASSPTGGASNEKLFF. Written as DNA, the CDR3 is TGTGCCAGCAGTCCAACAGGGGGCGCTTCTAATGAAAAACTGTTTTTT. The complete variable domain, with remaining parts taken from reference TRBV28 and TRBJ1-4, reads DVKVTQSSRYLVKRTGEKVFLECVQDMDHENMFWYRQDPGLGLRLIYFSYDVKMKEKGDIPEGYSVSREKKERFSLILESASTNQTSMYLCASSPTGGASNEKLFFGSGTQLSVL.

The V and J genes are TRBV7-9 and TRBJ2-1; D might be TRBD2 (5 bases). Germline CDR1 and CDR2: SEHNR and FQNEAQ (reference sequence). This CDR3 contains 13 residues. V was trimmed by 4 bases and J by 8 bases, leaving 12 bases between them. CDR3 region: CASSWRSADEQFF. CDR3 bases: TGTGCCAGCAGCTGGAGGTCGGCCGATGAGCAGTTCTTC.

This clone appeared a single time. The rearrangement links TRBV7-9 to TRBJ2-3; the D is unclear. Trimming took off 6 bases at V and 6 bases at J, with 10 bases between the two ends. Germline values: CDR1 SEHNR, CDR2 FQNEAQ (reference sequence). The CDR3 runs to 12 residues. In DNA form, the CDR3 reads TGTGCCAGCAGTATAAAGGCCGATACGCAGTATTTT. As protein: CASSIKADTQYF.

The V and J genes are TRBV4-1 and TRBJ2-3; no reliable D call. CDR1 is MGHRA and CDR2 is YSYEKL in the germline V gene. V was shortened by 2 bases and J by 0 bases, with 12 bases between the two germline ends. This CDR3 is 16 amino acids long. As DNA, the CDR3 is TGCGCCAGCAGCCAACTGTGGGGTTCTAGCACAGATACGCAGTATTTT. Its protein is CASSQLWGSSTDTQYF.

The chain couples TRBV27 to TRBJ2-7; the D gene is possibly TRBD2 (5 bases). Between the trimmed V and J ends, which lost 1 base and 5 bases, there was a span of 12 bases. Germline V gene sequence: CDR1 MNHEY, CDR2 SMNVEV (reference sequence). The CDR3 extends over 14 amino acids. The CDR3 region is CASSLFASLDEQYF. Here the CDR3 DNA reads TGTGCCAGCAGTTTATTTGCTAGCCTCGACGAGCAGTACTTC.

This clone was observed a single time. The gene calls are TRBV6-5 and TRBJ1-1; D not resolved. The CDR3 length is 14 residues. V was shortened by 0 bases and J by 4 bases, with 9 bases between the two germline ends. Germline assignment: CDR1 MNHEY and CDR2 SVGAGI. Written as DNA, the CDR3 is TGTGCCAGCAGTTACTCACGGGGTCCCACTGAAGCTTTCTTT. This sequence encodes CASSYSRGPTEAFF.

The J gene is TRBJ2-1, the V gene TRBV4-1, with 7 bases identical to TRBD1. V shed 0 bases and J 6 bases; nucleotides not matched to a gene: 11. The CDR3 is 17 amino acids. CDR1 MGHRA and CDR2 YSYEKL come from the germline V gene. The CDR3 DNA reads TGCGCCAGCAGCCAAGATCATCCACAGGGGCGCCTCAATGAGCAGTTCTTC. This encodes CASSQDHPQGRLNEQFF.

The rearrangement joins TRBV10-3 to TRBJ2-5; D is undetermined. The germline gives CDR1 ENHRY, CDR2 SYGVKD. V shed 0 bases and J shed 2 bases, with 10 bases lying between them. The CDR3 spans 15 residues. The CDR3 here is CAISESKDLQETQYF. The CDR3 DNA is TGTGCCATCAGTGAGTCGAAAGACTTACAAGAGACCCAGTACTTC.

CDR3 region: CARSPRQGAYEQYF. CDR3 in DNA: TGTGCCAGAAGCCCGCGACAGGGGGCCTACGAGCAGTACTTC. V is TRBV5-3 and J is TRBJ2-7; 9 bases agree with TRBD1. TRBV5-3 is an ORF for which the function is uncertain. The J segment lost 2 bases and the V segment lost 4 bases, leaving 4 bases of the junction unmatched. The CDR3 is 14 residues long.

The chain is built from TRBV2 and TRBJ1-5, with D possibly TRBD1 on 5 matching bases. V lost 4 bases and J lost 2, with 9 bases in between. Per the germline V gene, CDR1 is SNHLY and CDR2 is FYNNEI. CDR3 length: 14 residues. CDR3 loop: CASSGGWGNQPQHF. In DNA, the CDR3 is TGTGCCAGCAGTGGGGGGTGGGGCAATCAGCCCCAGCATTTT.

A note on this clone: An end of the junction does not agree with germline; a read error may underlie this. The chain links TRBV7-9 to TRBJ2-2, with a weak D call TRBD2 (5 bases). This CDR3 spans 17 amino acids. From germline, CDR1 is SEHNR and CDR2 FQNEAQ (reference sequence). CDR3 residues: CASSFGVRVSNTGELFF. The CDR3 DNA reads as TGTGCCAGCAGTTTCGGTGTGCGGGTCTCGAACACTGGGGAGCTGTTTTTT. Combining the CDR3 with reference TRBV7-9 and TRBJ2-2 gives the whole variable domain DTGVSQNPRHKITKRGQNVTFRCDPISEHNRLYWYRQTLGQGPEFLTYFQNEAQLEKSRLLSDRFSAERPKGSFSTLEIQRTEQGDSAMYLCASSFGVRVSNTGELFFGEGSRLTVL.

This clone has only one observation. This chain links TRBV4-2 with TRBJ2-7; D is possibly TRBD1 (6 bases). Trimming stripped 1 base from V and 5 bases from J, with 9 bases between. The V gene's germline CDR1 is LGHNA and CDR2 YNFKEQ. The CDR3 sequence is 13 residues long. The DNA of the CDR3 is TGTGCCAGCAGCCAAGTTTCAGGGGACGAGCAGTACTTC. Protein product: CASSQVSGDEQYF.

The chain employs TRBV14 and TRBJ2-7; no clear D gene. Between the trimmed V and J ends, which lost 3 bases and 2 bases, there was a span of 11 bases. Germline V gene sequence: CDR1 SGHDN, CDR2 FVKESK. This CDR3 region has 14 residues. As DNA, the CDR3 is TGTGCCAGCAGCCACGGATTCTCCGCCTACGAGCAGTACTTC. Amino acids: CASSHGFSAYEQYF.

This chain connects TRBV5-1 to TRBJ1-1, with TRBD1 matching 9 bases. The germline V gene encodes CDR1 SGHRS and CDR2 YFSETQ. J gave up 4 bases and V 7 bases, and 14 bases lay outside the gene matches. This CDR3 region has 16 residues. The CDR3 sequence: CASYTSTGGWATEAFF. The CDR3 DNA follows: TGCGCCAGCTATACCTCCACAGGGGGCTGGGCCACTGAAGCTTTCTTT. Filled out from reference TRBV5-1 and TRBJ1-1, the complete variable domain reads KAGVTQTPRYLIKTRGQQVTLSCSPISGHRSVSWYQQTPGQGLQFLFEYFSETQRNKGNFPGRFSGRQFSNSRSEMNVSTLELGDSALYLCASYTSTGGWATEAFFGQGTRLTVV.